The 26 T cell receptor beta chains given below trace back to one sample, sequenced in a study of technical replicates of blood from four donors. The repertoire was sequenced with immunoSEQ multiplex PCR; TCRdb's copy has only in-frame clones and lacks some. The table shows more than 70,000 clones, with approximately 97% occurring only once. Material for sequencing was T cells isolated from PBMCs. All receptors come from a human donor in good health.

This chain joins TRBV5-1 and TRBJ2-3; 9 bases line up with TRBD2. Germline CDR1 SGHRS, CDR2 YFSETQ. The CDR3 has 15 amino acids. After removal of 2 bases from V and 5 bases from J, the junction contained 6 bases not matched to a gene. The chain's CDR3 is CASSFRGGAGDTQYF. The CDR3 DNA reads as TGCGCCAGCAGCTTTCGCGGGGGGGCCGGAGATACGCAGTATTTT.

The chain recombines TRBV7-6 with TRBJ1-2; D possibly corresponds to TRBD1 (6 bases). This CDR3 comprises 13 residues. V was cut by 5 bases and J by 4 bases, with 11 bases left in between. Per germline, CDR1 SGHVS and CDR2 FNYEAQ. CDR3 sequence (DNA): TGTGCCAGCAGCCCAGGACAGTTCTATGGCTACACCTTC. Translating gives CASSPGQFYGYTF.

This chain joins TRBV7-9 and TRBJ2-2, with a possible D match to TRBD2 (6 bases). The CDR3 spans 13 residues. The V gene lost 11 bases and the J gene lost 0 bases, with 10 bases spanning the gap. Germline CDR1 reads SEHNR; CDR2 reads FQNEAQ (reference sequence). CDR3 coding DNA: TGTGCCGCGGGGTACGCGAACACCGGGGAGCTGTTTTTT. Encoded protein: CAAGYANTGELFF. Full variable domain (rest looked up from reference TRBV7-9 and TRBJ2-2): DTGVSQNPRHKITKRGQNVTFRCDPISEHNRLYWYRQTLGQGPEFLTYFQNEAQLEKSRLLSDRFSAERPKGSFSTLEIQRTEQGDSAMYLCAAGYANTGELFFGEGSRLTVL.

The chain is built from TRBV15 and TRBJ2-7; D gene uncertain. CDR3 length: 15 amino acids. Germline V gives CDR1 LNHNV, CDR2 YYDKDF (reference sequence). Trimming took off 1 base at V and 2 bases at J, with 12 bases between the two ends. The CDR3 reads CATSRVLGGTYEQYF. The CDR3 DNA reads TGTGCCACCAGCAGAGTCCTTGGCGGTACCTACGAGCAGTACTTC.

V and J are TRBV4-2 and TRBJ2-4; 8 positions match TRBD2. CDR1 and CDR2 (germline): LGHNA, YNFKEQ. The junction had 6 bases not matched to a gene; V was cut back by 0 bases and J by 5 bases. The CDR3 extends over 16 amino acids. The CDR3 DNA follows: TGTGCCAGCAGCCAAGACCCCGCGGGGGGAGAAAACATTCAGTACTTC. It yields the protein CASSQDPAGGENIQYF.

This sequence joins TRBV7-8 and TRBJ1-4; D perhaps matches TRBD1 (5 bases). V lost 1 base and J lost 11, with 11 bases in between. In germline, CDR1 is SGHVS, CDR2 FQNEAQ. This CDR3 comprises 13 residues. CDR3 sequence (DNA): TGTGCCAGCAGCTTAGTGGGGGAGGTGAAACTGTTTTTT. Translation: CASSLVGEVKLFF.

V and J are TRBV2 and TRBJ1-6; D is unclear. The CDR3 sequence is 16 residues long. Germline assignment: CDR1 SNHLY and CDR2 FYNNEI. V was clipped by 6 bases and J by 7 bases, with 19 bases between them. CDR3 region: CASRRESGLRNSPLHF. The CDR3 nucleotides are TGTGCCAGCAGGAGGGAGTCGGGTCTGCGGAATTCACCCCTCCACTTT.

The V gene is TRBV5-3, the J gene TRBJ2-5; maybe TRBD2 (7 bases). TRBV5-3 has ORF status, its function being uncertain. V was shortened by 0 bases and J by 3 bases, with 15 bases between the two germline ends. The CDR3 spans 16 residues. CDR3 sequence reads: CARSLVGGRLEETQYF. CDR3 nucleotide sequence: TGTGCCAGAAGCTTGGTCGGGGGGCGCTTGGAAGAGACCCAGTACTTC.

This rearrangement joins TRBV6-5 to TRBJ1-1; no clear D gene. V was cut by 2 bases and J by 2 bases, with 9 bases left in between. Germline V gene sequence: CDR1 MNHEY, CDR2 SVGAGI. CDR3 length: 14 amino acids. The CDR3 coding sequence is TGTGCCAGCAGTTACGGCTCTCGAAACACTGAAGCTTTCTTT. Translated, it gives CASSYGSRNTEAFF.

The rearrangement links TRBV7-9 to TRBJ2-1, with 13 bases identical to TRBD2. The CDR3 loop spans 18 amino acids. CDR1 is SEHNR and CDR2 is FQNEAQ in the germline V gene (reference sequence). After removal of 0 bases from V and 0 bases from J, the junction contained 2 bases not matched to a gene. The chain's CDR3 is CASSLALAGGSSYNEQFF. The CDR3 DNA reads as TGTGCCAGCAGCTTAGCACTAGCGGGAGGGAGCTCCTACAATGAGCAGTTCTTC.

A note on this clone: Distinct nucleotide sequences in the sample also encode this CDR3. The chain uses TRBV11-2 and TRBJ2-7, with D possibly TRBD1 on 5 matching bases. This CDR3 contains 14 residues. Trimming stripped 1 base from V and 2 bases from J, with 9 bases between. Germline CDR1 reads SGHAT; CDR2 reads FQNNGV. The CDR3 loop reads CASSLGQGAYEQYF. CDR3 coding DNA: TGTGCCAGCAGCTTAGGTCAGGGCGCCTACGAGCAGTACTTC.

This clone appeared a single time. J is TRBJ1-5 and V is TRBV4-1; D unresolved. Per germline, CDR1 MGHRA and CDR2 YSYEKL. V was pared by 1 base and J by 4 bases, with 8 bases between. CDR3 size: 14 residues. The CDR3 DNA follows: TGCGCCAGCAGCCAAGGGCGGGGAAATCAGCCCCAGCATTTT. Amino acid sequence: CASSQGRGNQPQHF.

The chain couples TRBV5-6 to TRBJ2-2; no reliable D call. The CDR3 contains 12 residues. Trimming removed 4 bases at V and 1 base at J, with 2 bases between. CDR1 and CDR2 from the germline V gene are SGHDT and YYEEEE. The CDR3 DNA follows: TGTGCCAGCAGCCGGAACACCGGGGAGCTGTTTTTT. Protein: CASSRNTGELFF.

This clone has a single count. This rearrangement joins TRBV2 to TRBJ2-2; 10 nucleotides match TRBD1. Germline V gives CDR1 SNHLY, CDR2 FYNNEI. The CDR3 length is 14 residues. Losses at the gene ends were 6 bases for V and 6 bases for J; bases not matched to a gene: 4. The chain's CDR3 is CASRGDRGSGELFF. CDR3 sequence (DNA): TGTGCCAGCAGGGGGGACAGGGGCTCCGGGGAGCTGTTTTTT.

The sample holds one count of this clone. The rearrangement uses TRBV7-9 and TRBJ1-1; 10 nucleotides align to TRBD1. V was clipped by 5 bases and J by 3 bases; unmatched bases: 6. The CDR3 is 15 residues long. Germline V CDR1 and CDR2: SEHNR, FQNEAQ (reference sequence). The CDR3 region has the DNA TGTGCCAGCAGCCCGAGGACAGGGGGATACACTGAAGCTTTCTTT. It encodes CASSPRTGGYTEAFF.

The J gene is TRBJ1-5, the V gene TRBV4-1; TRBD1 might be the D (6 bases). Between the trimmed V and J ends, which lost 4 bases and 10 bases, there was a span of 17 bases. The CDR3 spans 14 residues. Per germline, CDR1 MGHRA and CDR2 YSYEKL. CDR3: CASSPGQINVPQHF. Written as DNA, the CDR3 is TGCGCCAGCAGCCCCGGACAGATCAACGTACCCCAGCATTTT.

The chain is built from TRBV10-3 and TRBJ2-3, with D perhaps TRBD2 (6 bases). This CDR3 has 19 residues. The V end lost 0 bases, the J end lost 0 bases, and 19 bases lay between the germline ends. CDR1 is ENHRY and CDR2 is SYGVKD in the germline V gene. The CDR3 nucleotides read TGTGCCATCAGTGAGTCGGTTCGGGGGTCCCCGGGGAGCACAGATACGCAGTATTTT. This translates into CAISESVRGSPGSTDTQYF.

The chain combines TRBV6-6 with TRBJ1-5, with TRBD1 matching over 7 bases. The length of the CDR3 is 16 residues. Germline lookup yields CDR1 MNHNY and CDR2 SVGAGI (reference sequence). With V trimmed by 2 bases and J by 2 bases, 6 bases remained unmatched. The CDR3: CASSYALGTGNQPQHF. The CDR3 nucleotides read TGTGCCAGCAGTTACGCCCTAGGGACAGGCAATCAGCCCCAGCATTTT.

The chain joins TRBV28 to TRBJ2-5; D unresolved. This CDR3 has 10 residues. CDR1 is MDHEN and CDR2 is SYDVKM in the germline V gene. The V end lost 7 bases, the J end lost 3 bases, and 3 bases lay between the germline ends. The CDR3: CASTKETQYF. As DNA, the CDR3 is TGTGCCAGCACCAAAGAGACCCAGTACTTC.

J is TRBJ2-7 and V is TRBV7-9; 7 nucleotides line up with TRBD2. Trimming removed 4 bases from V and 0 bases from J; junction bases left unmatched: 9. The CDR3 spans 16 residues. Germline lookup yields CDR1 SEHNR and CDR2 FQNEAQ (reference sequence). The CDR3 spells CASSSISGLSSYEQYF. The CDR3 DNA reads TGTGCCAGCAGCTCGATTAGCGGGCTGAGCTCCTACGAGCAGTACTTC. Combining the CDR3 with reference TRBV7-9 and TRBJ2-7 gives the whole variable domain DTGVSQNPRHKITKRGQNVTFRCDPISEHNRLYWYRQTLGQGPEFLTYFQNEAQLEKSRLLSDRFSAERPKGSFSTLEIQRTEQGDSAMYLCASSSISGLSSYEQYFGPGTRLTVT.

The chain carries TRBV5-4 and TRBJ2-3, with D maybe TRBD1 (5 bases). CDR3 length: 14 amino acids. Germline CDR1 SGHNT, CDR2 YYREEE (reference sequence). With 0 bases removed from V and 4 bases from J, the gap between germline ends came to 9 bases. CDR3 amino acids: CASSLGGRSDTQYF. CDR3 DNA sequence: TGTGCCAGCAGCTTGGGGGGCCGTTCAGATACGCAGTATTTT.

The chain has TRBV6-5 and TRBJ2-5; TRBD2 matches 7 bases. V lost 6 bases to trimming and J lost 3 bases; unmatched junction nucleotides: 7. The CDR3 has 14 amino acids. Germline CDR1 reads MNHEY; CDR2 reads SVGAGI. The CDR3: CASSPLSGKETQYF. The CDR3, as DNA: TGTGCCAGCAGCCCCTTAAGCGGGAAAGAGACCCAGTACTTC.

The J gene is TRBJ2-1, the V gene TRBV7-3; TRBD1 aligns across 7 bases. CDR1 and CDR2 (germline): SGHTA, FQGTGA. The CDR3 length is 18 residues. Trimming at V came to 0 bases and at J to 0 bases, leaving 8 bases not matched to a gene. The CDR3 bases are TGTGCCAGCAGCTTAACCCTTGGACAGGAAAGCTCCTACAATGAGCAGTTCTTC. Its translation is CASSLTLGQESSYNEQFF.

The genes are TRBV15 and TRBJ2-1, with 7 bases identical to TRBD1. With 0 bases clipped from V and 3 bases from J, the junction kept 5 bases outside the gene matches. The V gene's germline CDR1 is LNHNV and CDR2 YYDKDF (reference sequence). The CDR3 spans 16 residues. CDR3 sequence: CATSRDWDRDYNEQFF. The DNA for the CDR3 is TGTGCCACCAGCAGAGATTGGGACAGAGACTACAATGAGCAGTTCTTC.

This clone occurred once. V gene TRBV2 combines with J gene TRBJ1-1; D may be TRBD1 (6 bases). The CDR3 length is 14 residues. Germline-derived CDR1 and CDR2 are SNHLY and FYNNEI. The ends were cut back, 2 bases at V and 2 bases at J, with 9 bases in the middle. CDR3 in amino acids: CASSERGRNTEAFF. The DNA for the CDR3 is TGTGCCAGCAGTGAAAGGGGGAGAAACACTGAAGCTTTCTTT.

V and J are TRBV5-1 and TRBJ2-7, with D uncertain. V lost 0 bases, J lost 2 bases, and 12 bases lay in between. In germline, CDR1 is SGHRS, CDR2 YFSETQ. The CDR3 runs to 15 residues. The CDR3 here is CASSLGWQVPYEQYF. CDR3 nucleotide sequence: TGCGCCAGCAGCTTGGGATGGCAGGTCCCCTACGAGCAGTACTTC.